These 18 T cell receptor beta chains were all obtained from the same sample, sequenced in a study of OX40 agonist ivuxolimab in advanced cancers. TCRdb's table, derived via immunoSEQ multiplex PCR, lists solely in-frame clones and lacks some. The table has some 60,000 clones, about 90% seen once. Sequencing used CD4+ or CD8+ T cells sorted from blood, obtained in a trial of the OX40 agonist ivuxolimab. The receptors were gathered from an adult with an advanced solid tumor such as melanoma, head and neck, liver or kidney cancer.

CDR3 sequence: CASSSVLDTQYF. As DNA, the CDR3 is TGCGCCAGCTCGTCAGTCCTAGATACGCAGTATTTT. V gene TRBV5-1 combines with J gene TRBJ2-3, with D unclear. Germline CDR1 SGHRS, CDR2 YFSETQ. The CDR3 is made up of 12 amino acids. The ends were cut back, 7 bases at V and 5 bases at J, with 11 bases in the middle.

This clone was counted between two and nine times. J is TRBJ2-5 and V is TRBV7-3; 12 nucleotides agree with TRBD2. The CDR3 totals 15 residues. The V gene end was trimmed by 3 bases and the J gene end by 4 bases; junction bases not matched to a gene: 3. CDR1 and CDR2 (germline): SGHTA, FQGTGA. The CDR3 spells CASSFLGLAGETQYF. The CDR3 DNA sequence: TGTGCCAGCAGCTTTCTGGGACTAGCGGGAGAGACCCAGTACTTC.

The J gene is TRBJ1-5, the V gene TRBV28; 8 bases agree with TRBD1. Germline V gene sequence: CDR1 MDHEN, CDR2 SYDVKM. The V gene end was trimmed by 6 bases and the J gene end by 9 bases; junction bases not matched to a gene: 10. The CDR3 consists of 14 residues. The CDR3 here is CASSPRGLGAPQHF. CDR3 DNA: TGTGCCAGCAGCCCCAGGGGGCTAGGTGCGCCCCAGCATTTT.

The chain recombines TRBV28 with TRBJ2-3; 8 nucleotides line up with TRBD2. The CDR3 consists of 17 residues. CDR1 and CDR2 from the germline V gene are MDHEN and SYDVKM. V was pared by 3 bases and J by 4 bases, with 12 bases of the junction left unmatched. CDR3 residues: CASSFGGLVYGADTQYF. The CDR3 nucleotides are TGTGCCAGCAGTTTTGGGGGACTAGTTTATGGCGCAGATACGCAGTATTTT.

This chain uses TRBV5-1 with TRBJ2-5; 7 bases are shared with TRBD2. The CDR3 sequence is 14 residues long. Germline assignment: CDR1 SGHRS and CDR2 YFSETQ. The junction had 2 bases not matched to a gene; V was cut back by 3 bases and J by 0 bases. DNA of the CDR3: TGCGCCAGCAGCTCACTAGCGAACCAAGAGACCCAGTACTTC. Translated: CASSSLANQETQYF. Combining the CDR3 with reference TRBV5-1 and TRBJ2-5 gives the whole variable domain KAGVTQTPRYLIKTRGQQVTLSCSPISGHRSVSWYQQTPGQGLQFLFEYFSETQRNKGNFPGRFSGRQFSNSRSEMNVSTLELGDSALYLCASSSLANQETQYFGPGTRLLVL.

The J gene is TRBJ2-7, the V gene TRBV7-6; D is perhaps TRBD1 (6 bases). Trimming removed 4 bases from V and 4 bases from J, with 14 bases in between. The CDR3 loop spans 14 amino acids. The V gene's germline CDR1 is SGHVS and CDR2 FNYEAQ. CDR3 sequence: CASSSSGHLYEQYF. In nucleotides, the CDR3 is TGTGCCAGCAGCTCCTCGGGACATCTGTACGAGCAGTACTTC.

This chain links TRBV6-1 with TRBJ1-1; perhaps TRBD1 as D (6 bases). With 7 bases removed from V and 4 bases from J, the gap between germline ends came to 13 bases. Germline CDR1 and CDR2: MNHNS and SASEGT. The CDR3 is made up of 13 amino acids. The CDR3: CASIRTGSTEAFF. CDR3 sequence (DNA): TGTGCCAGCATTCGAACAGGGTCCACTGAAGCTTTCTTT.

This clone has just one count. The genes are TRBV9 and TRBJ2-5; TRBD2 agrees at 8 bases. The CDR3 is made up of 14 amino acids. Germline values: CDR1 SGDLS, CDR2 YYNGEE. V was clipped by 0 bases and J by 5 bases; unmatched bases: 3. CDR3 amino acids: CASSVVGGRETQYF. The CDR3 coding sequence is TGTGCCAGCAGCGTAGTCGGCGGGAGGGAGACCCAGTACTTC.

The J gene is TRBJ1-5, the V gene TRBV6-5; D not resolved. This CDR3 is built from 14 residues. Germline CDR1 is MNHEY and CDR2 is SVGAGI. V shed 2 bases and J shed 7 bases, with 12 bases lying between them. In DNA, the CDR3 is TGTGCCAGCAGTTACCGAACCGAAAGACAGCCCCAGCATTTT. As protein: CASSYRTERQPQHF.

The chain combines TRBV10-3 with TRBJ2-1; 11 positions match TRBD2. J was trimmed by 4 bases and V by 6 bases; bases with no gene match: 8. The CDR3 has 16 residues. Germline V gene data show CDR1 as ENHRY and CDR2 as SYGVKD. Here the CDR3 reads CAISSWTSGQYNEQFF. Written as DNA, the CDR3 is TGTGCCATCAGCTCCTGGACTAGCGGGCAGTACAATGAGCAGTTCTTC.

The genes are TRBV10-1 and TRBJ2-3, with D perhaps TRBD1 (5 bases). Trimming stripped 8 bases from V and 2 bases from J, with 8 bases between. Per the germline V gene, CDR1 is WNHNN and CDR2 is SYGVQD (reference sequence). There are 12 residues in the CDR3. The CDR3 sequence is CASQGNTDTQYF. CDR3 bases: TGCGCCAGCCAGGGTAACACAGATACGCAGTATTTT.

This chain connects TRBV5-1 to TRBJ2-4; the match to TRBD2 covers 7 bases. Germline CDR1 is SGHRS and CDR2 is YFSETQ. The CDR3 loop spans 14 amino acids. V was clipped by 7 bases and J by 5 bases; unmatched bases: 9. The CDR3 loop is CASRPTGLENIQYF. DNA for the CDR3: TGCGCCAGCCGGCCCACAGGACTAGAAAACATTCAGTACTTC.

Here the CDR3 DNA reads TGTGCCAGCAGTTACGGAAGGGAGGCGGGCTATGGCTACACCTTC. It specifies CASSYGREAGYGYTF. The chain combines TRBV6-5 with TRBJ1-2; D call uncertain. This CDR3 is built from 15 residues. Germline CDR1 MNHEY, CDR2 SVGAGI. The germline V and J ends were trimmed by 2 bases and 4 bases, with 14 bases remaining between them.

Written as DNA, the CDR3 is TGTGCCAGCAGCGTAGATGCCGGGACAATGAGCCAAGAGACCCAGTACTTC. Protein product: CASSVDAGTMSQETQYF. The chain combines TRBV9 with TRBJ2-5; TRBD1 might be the D (6 bases). Trimming left V 0 bases short and J 1 base short, with 16 bases between. Germline values: CDR1 SGDLS, CDR2 YYNGEE. The CDR3 runs to 17 residues. Drawing the rest from reference TRBV9 and TRBJ2-5, the complete variable domain is DSGVTQTPKHLITATGQRVTLRCSPRSGDLSVYWYQQSLDQGLQFLIQYYNGEERAKGNILERFSAQQFPDLHSELNLSSLELGDSALYFCASSVDAGTMSQETQYFGPGTRLLVL.

This chain uses TRBV28 with TRBJ2-1; D unresolved. This CDR3 has 12 residues. Trimming removed 5 bases from V and 6 bases from J, with 8 bases in between. CDR1 is MDHEN and CDR2 is SYDVKM in the germline V gene. CDR3 sequence (DNA): TGTGCCAGCAGTCTTCTAGTCAATGAGCAGTTCTTC. Its translation: CASSLLVNEQFF.

The sample holds one count of this clone. The chain has TRBV11-3 and TRBJ2-7, with D hard to call. Trimming took 4 bases from V and 6 from J, leaving 16 bases between them. Germline CDR1 and CDR2: SGHNT and YENEEA. There are 14 residues in the CDR3. The DNA of the CDR3 is TGTGCCAGCAGCTCCTCAACGAGAGTTTCCGAGCAGTACTTC. It translates to CASSSSTRVSEQYF.

This chain uses TRBV18 with TRBJ1-3; 9 positions agree with TRBD1. J gave up 9 bases and V 3 bases, and 3 bases lay outside the gene matches. This CDR3 comprises 13 residues. Germline CDR1 KGHSH, CDR2 LQKENI. CDR3 in DNA: TGTGCCAGCTCACCGCCGGACAGGGGCACCATATATTTT. Its protein product is CASSPPDRGTIYF.

This rearrangement joins TRBV6-5 to TRBJ1-2; TRBD1 aligns across 7 bases. V trimming: 6 bases; J trimming: 4 bases; junction bases outside the gene matches: 5. Germline loops: CDR1 MNHEY, CDR2 SVGAGI. The CDR3 is 13 amino acids. The CDR3 coding sequence is TGTGCCAGCAGGCGGACAGGATTCTATGGCTACACCTTC. Residues: CASRRTGFYGYTF.